This T cell receptor beta chain was sequenced during a study of chemoradiotherapy in HPV16-positive cancers. The wider study: Candidate HPV-specific clones and shared TCR motifs came from a couple of HPV16-positive patients. Study-wide points: Non-HPV-specific T cells did not expand in tumors during treatment, whereas candidate HPV-specific clones and E7-related motifs did. The functional HPV-specific definition rests on just a couple of HPV16-positive patients. Better recurrence-free survival went with HPV-responsive T-cell expansion in HPV16-positive patients.

Repertoires were generated with immunoSEQ multiplex PCR, while TCRdb's copy carries only in-frame clones and drops some. The data contain 10,000 to 15,000 clones, 65% to 80% of them singletons. As for this clone: Its matching antigen is unknown.

The CDR3 runs 13 residues. CDR1 and CDR2 (germline): MGHRA, YSYEKL. V was trimmed by 0 bases and J by 4 bases, leaving 4 bases between them. The V call is TRBV4-1, the J call TRBJ2-4; no reliable D call. This clonotype originated in a human donor with HPV-associated anogenital cancer. This material was collected from a patient who underwent chemoradiotherapy. The CDR3 nucleotides read TGCGCCAGCAGCCAAGACCGTAAAAACATTCAGTACTTC. This encodes CASSQDRKNIQYF.